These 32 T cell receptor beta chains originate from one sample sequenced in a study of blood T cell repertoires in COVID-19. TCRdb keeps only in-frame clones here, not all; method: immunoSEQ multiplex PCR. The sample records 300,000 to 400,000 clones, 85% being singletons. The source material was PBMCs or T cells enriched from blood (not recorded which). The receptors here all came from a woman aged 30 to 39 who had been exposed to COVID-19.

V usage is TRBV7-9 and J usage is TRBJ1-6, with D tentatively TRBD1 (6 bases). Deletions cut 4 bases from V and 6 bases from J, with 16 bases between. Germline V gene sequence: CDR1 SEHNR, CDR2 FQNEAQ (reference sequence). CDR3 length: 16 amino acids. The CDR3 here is CASSSSTGLGNSPLHF. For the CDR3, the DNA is TGTGCCAGCAGCTCAAGTACAGGGCTTGGTAATTCACCCCTCCACTTT.

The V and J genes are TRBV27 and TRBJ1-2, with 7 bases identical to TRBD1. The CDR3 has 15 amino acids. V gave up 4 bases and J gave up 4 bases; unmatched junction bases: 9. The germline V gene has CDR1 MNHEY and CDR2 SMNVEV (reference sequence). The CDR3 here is CASSSPGTVGYGYTF. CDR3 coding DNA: TGTGCCAGCAGTTCACCCGGGACAGTAGGCTATGGCTACACCTTC.

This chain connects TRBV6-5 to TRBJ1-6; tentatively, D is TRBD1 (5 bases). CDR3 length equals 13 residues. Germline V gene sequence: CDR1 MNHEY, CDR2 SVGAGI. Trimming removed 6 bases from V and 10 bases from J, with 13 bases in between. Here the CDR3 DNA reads TGTGCCAGCAGCGATACACGGGGGTCACCCCTCCACTTT. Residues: CASSDTRGSPLHF.

CDR3 protein: CASVPRFGNEQFF. For the CDR3, the DNA is TGTGCCAGTGTACCTAGGTTTGGGAATGAGCAGTTCTTC. The chain uses TRBV7-8 and TRBJ2-1; D is unresolved. CDR1 is SGHVS, CDR2 FQNEAQ, per germline. The CDR3 extends over 13 amino acids. V was trimmed by 9 bases and J by 7 bases, leaving 16 bases between them.

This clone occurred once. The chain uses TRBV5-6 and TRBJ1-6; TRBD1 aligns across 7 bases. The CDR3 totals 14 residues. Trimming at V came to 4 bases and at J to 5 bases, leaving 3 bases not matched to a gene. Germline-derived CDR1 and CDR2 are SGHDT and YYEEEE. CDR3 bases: TGTGCCAGCAGCGAAGACAGGGATAATTCACCCCTCCACTTT. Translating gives CASSEDRDNSPLHF.

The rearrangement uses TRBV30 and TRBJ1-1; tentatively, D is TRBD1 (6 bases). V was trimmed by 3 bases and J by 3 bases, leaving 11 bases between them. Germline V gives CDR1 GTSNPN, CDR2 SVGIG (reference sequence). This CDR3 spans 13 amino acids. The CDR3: CAWRNRADTEAFF. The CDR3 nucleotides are TGTGCCTGGAGGAACAGGGCGGACACTGAAGCTTTCTTT.

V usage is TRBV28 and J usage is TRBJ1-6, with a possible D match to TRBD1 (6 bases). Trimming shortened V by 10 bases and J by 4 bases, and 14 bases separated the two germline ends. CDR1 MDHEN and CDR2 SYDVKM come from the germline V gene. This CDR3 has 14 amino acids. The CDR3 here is CATQTGAYNSPLHF. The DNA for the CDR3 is TGTGCCACTCAGACAGGAGCTTATAATTCACCCCTCCACTTT.

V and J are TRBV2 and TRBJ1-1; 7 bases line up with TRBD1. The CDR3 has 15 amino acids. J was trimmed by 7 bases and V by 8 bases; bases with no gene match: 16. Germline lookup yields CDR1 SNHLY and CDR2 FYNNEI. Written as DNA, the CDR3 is TGTGCCAGCCAGAGGCGGACAGGCCGGGCAGGTGAAGCTTTCTTT. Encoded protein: CASQRRTGRAGEAFF.

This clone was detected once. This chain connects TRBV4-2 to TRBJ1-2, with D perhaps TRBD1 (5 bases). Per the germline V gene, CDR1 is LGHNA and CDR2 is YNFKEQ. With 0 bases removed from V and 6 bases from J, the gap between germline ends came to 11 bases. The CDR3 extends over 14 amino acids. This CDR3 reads CASSQETTVHGYTF. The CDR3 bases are TGTGCCAGCAGCCAAGAGACGACAGTTCATGGCTACACCTTC.

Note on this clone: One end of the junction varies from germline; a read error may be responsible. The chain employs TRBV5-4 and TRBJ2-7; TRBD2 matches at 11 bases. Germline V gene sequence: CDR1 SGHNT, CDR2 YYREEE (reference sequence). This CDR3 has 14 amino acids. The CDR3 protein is CASSLEGLAVVEDF. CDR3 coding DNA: TGTGCCAGCAGCTTGGAGGGACTAGCGGTTGTGGAGGACTTC.

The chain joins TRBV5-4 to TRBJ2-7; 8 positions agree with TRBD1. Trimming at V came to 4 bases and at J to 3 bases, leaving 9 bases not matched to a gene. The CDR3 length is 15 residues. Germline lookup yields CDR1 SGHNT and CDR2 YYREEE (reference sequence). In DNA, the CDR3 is TGTGCCAGCAGCCTCTTGGGACAGGACTACTACGAGCAGTACTTC. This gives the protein CASSLLGQDYYEQYF.

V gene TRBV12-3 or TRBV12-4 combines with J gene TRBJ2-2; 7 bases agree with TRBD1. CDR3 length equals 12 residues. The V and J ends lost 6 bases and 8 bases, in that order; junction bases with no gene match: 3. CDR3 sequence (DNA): TGTGCCAGCAGACAGGGGTTTGGGGAGCTGTTTTTT. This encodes CASRQGFGELFF.

CDR3 in DNA: TGTGCCAGCAGTACTAACTACGGGGGAGATACGCAGTATTTT. Encoded protein: CASSTNYGGDTQYF. The chain joins TRBV11-2 to TRBJ2-3, with D possibly being TRBD2 (6 bases). Germline V gene lookup returns CDR1 SGHAT and CDR2 FQNNGV. CDR3 size: 14 residues. V lost 6 bases, J lost 5 bases, and 15 bases lay in between.

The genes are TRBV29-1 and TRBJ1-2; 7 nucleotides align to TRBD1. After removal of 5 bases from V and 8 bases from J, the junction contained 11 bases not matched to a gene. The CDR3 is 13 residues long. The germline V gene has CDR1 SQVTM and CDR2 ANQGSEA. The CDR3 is CSVTYRQGTGYTF. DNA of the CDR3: TGCAGCGTTACCTATCGACAGGGAACGGGCTACACCTTC.

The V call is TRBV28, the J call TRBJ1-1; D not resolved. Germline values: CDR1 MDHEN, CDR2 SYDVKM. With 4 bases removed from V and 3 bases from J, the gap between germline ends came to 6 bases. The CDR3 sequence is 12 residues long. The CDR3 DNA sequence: TGTGCCAGCAGTTCCTCTTACACTGAAGCTTTCTTT. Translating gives CASSSSYTEAFF.

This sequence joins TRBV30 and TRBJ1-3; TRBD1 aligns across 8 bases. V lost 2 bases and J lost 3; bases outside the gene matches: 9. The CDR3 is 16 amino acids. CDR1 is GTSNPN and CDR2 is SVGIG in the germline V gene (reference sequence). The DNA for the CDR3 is TGTGCCTGGAGTATCCGGACAGGGAGGCGTGGAAACACCATATATTTT. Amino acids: CAWSIRTGRRGNTIYF. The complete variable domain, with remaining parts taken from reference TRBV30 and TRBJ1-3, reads SQTIHQWPATLVQPVGSPLSLECTVEGTSNPNLYWYRQAAGRGLQLLFYSVGIGQISSEVPQNLSASRPQDRQFILSSKKLLLSDSGFYLCAWSIRTGRRGNTIYFGEGSWLTVV.

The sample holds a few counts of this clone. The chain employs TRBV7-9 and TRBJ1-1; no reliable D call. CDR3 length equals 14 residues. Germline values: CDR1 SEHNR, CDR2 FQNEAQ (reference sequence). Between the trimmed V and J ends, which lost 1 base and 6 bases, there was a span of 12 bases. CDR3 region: CASSLEAGFSEAFF. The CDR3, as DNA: TGTGCCAGCAGCTTAGAAGCGGGATTCTCTGAAGCTTTCTTT.

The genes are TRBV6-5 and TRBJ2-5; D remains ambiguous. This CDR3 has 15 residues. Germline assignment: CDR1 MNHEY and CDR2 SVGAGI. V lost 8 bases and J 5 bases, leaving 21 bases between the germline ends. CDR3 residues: CASSDHPAGRETQYF. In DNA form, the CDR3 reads TGTGCCAGCTCCGACCATCCGGCAGGAAGGGAGACCCAGTACTTC.

This CDR3 reads CASSERDYLREQFF. The CDR3 DNA reads TGTGCCAGCAGTGAACGGGACTACCTTCGGGAGCAGTTCTTC. The chain links TRBV6-1 to TRBJ2-1; the match to TRBD2 covers 7 bases. Per germline, CDR1 MNHNS and CDR2 SASEGT. The CDR3 extends over 14 amino acids. V shed 2 bases, J shed 10 bases, and the junction held 8 bases outside the gene matches.

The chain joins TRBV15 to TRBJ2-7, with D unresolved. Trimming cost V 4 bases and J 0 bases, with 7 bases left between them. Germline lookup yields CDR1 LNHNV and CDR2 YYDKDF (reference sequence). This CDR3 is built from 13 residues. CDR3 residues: CATSIDFSYEQYF. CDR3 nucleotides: TGTGCCACCAGCATCGACTTCTCCTACGAGCAGTACTTC. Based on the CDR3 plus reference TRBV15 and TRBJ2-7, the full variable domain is DAMVIQNPRYQVTQFGKPVTLSCSQTLNHNVMYWYQQKSSQAPKLLFHYYDKDFNNEADTPDNFQSRRPNTSFCFLDIRSPGLGDTAMYLCATSIDFSYEQYFGPGTRLTVT.

The CDR3 nucleotides are TGCGCCAGCAGCCTAGTACAGGGGATGAACACTGAAGCTTTCTTT. Translation: CASSLVQGMNTEAFF. The J gene is TRBJ1-1, the V gene TRBV5-1, with 7 bases lining up with TRBD1. Germline values: CDR1 SGHRS, CDR2 YFSETQ. Trimming cost V 4 bases and J 0 bases; bases outside gene matches: 6. The CDR3 runs to 15 residues.

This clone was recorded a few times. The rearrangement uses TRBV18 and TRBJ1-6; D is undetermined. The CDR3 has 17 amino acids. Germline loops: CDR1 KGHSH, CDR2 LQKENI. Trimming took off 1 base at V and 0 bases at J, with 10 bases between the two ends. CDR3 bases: TGTGCCAGCTCACCACTAGCCACCGGCTCCTATAATTCACCCCTCCACTTT. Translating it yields CASSPLATGSYNSPLHF.

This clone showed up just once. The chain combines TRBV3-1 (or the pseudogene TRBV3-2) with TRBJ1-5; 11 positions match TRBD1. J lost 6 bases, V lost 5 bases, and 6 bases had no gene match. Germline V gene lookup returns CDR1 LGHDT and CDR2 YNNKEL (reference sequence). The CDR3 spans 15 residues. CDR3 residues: CASSLGQGGVQPQHF. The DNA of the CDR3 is TGTGCCAGCAGCTTGGGACAGGGGGGTGTTCAGCCCCAGCATTTT.

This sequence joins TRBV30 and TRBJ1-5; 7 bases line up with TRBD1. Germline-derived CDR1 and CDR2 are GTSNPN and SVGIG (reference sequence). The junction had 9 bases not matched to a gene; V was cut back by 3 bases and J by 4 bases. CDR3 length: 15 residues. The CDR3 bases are TGTGCCTGGAGATTCGGGGACAGCCTGAATCAGCCCCAGCATTTT. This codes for CAWRFGDSLNQPQHF.

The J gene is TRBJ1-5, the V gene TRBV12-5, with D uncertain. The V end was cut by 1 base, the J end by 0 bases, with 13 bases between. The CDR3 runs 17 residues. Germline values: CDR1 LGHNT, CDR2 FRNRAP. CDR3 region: CASGLARPGDSNQPQHF. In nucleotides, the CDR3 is TGTGCTAGTGGTTTGGCCAGACCCGGGGATAGCAATCAGCCCCAGCATTTT.

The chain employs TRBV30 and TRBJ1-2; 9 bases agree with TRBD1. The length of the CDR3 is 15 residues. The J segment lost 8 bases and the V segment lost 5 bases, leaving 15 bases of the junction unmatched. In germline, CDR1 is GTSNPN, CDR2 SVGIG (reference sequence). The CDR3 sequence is CAWDFRDREAGGYTF. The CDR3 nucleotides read TGTGCCTGGGATTTCCGGGACAGGGAAGCGGGGGGCTACACCTTC.

CDR3 loop: CAMKQGGTEAFF. In DNA form, the CDR3 reads TGTGCCATGAAACAGGGGGGCACTGAAGCTTTCTTT. The rearrangement uses TRBV12-3 or TRBV12-4 and TRBJ1-1, with TRBD1 identical over 8 bases. This CDR3 has 12 amino acids. The V gene end was trimmed by 10 bases and the J gene end by 4 bases; junction bases not matched to a gene: 5.

CDR3 region: CASSPRHNTEAFF. The DNA for the CDR3 is TGTGCCAGCAGCCCGAGACACAACACTGAAGCTTTCTTT. The gene calls are TRBV7-9 and TRBJ1-1; D is uncertain. Germline V lookup: CDR1 SEHNR, CDR2 FQNEAQ (reference sequence). Between the trimmed V and J ends, which lost 5 bases and 2 bases, there was a span of 9 bases. The CDR3 runs 13 residues.

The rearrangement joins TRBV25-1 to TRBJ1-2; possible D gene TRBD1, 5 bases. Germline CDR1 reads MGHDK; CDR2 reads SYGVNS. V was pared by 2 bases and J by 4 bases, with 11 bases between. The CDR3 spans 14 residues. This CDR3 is CASSEIPGIYGYTF. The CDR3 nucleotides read TGTGCCAGCAGTGAAATCCCAGGGATCTATGGCTACACCTTC.

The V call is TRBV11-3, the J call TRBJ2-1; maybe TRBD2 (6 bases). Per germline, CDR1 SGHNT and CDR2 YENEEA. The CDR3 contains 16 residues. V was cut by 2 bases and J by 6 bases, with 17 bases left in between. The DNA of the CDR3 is TGTGCCAGCAGCTTAAGGGCCGGGAGCGCATTCAATGAGCAGTTCTTC. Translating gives CASSLRAGSAFNEQFF. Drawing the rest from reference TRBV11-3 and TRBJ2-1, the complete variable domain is EAGVVQSPRYKIIEKKQPVAFWCNPISGHNTLYWYLQNLGQGPELLIRYENEEAVDDSQLPKDRFSAERLKGVDSTLKIQPAELGDSAVYLCASSLRAGSAFNEQFFGPGTRLTVL.

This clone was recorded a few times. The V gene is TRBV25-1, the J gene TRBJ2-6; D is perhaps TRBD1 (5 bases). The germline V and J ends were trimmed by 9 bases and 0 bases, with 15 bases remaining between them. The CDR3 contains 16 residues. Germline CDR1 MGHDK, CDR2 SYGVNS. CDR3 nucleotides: TGTGCCAGTATGATCAGGGCCCGCTCTGGGGCCAACGTCCTGACTTTC. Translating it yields CASMIRARSGANVLTF.

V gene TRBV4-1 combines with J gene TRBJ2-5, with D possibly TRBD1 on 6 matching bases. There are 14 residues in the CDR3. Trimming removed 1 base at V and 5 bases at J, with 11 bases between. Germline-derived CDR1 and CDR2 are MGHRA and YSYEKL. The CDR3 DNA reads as TGCGCCAGCAGCCAAGGAACAGGGTACGAGACCCAGTACTTC. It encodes CASSQGTGYETQYF.